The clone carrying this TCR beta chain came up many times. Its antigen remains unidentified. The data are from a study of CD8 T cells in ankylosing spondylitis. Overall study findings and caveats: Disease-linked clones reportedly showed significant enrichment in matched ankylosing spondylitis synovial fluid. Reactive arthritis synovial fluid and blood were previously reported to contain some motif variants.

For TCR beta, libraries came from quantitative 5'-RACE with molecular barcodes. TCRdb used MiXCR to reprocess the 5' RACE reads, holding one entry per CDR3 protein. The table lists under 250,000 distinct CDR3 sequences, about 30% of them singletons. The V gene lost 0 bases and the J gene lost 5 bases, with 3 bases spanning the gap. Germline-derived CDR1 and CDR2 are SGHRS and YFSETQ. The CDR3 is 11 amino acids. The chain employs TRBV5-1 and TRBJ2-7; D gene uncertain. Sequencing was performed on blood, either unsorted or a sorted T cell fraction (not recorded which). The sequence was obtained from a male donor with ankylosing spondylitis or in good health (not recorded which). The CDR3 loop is CASSLVDEQYF. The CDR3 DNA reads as TGCGCCAGCAGCTTGGTCGACGAGCAGTACTTC.